This paragraph covers one T cell receptor (beta chain) sequence. This specimen comes from a study of T cell responses to AZD1222 COVID-19 vaccine. TCRdb's copy holds only in-frame clones and misses some; the assay was immunoSEQ multiplex PCR. The data show around 150,000 clones, 90% to 95% seen once. Specimen: peripheral blood, collected on day 0 of AZD1222 vaccination. This TCR came from an adult in good health.

CDR3 loop: CASSLTSGGRVYEQYF. As DNA, the CDR3 is TGCGCCAGCAGCTTGACTAGCGGGGGTCGCGTCTACGAGCAGTACTTC. V gene TRBV5-1 combines with J gene TRBJ2-7; 11 bases agree with TRBD2. V was pared by 1 base and J by 3 bases, with 6 bases of the junction left unmatched. This CDR3 contains 16 residues. Germline-derived CDR1 and CDR2 are SGHRS and YFSETQ.